This TCR beta chain was retrieved from a study of blood T cell repertoires in COVID-19. Study-wide context: Both acute and convalescent COVID-19 samples were obtained from the United States, Italy and Spain. PBMCs, B-cell-depleted T cells, or T cells were the source of the cDNA or gDNA that made up the material.

The CDR3 runs to 15 residues. Trimming pared 5 bases from V and 1 base from J, leaving 14 bases between. The germline V gene has CDR1 LGHDT and CDR2 YNNKEL (reference sequence). In the authors' workflow: Using reference gene primer amplification, nucleated cell counts were estimated. TCRdb's copy holds only in-frame clones and misses some; the assay was immunoSEQ multiplex PCR. Clone size and the V and J calls come from that table; the DNA yielded D and trimming. Seen here are 70,000 to 85,000 clones, almost 85% observed once, and the top ten hold less than 15%. The sample consisted of peripheral blood. The sequence derives from an elderly man with acute or convalescent COVID-19. The chain joins TRBV3-1 (or the pseudogene TRBV3-2) to TRBJ1-1; D is possibly TRBD1 (5 bases). The CDR3 DNA reads TGTGCCAGCAGCTATTCGGACAAGCCGAACACTGAAGCTTTCTTT. This gives the protein CASSYSDKPNTEAFF.